The 22 T cell receptor beta chains presented below share a single source sample, sequenced in a study of T cell repertoires in cytomegalovirus infection. Using its own MiXCR run on the reads, TCRdb lists one record per CDR3 protein. The sample holds 200,000 or so distinct CDR3 sequences; approximately 19% are singletons and the top ten take 2.5% to 3%. The sample comprised PBMCs. These receptors originate from a human donor in good health (CMV status not recorded). Some clones in this sample may be carry-over from other donors' samples.

This sequence joins TRBV7-9 and TRBJ2-1; D might be TRBD1 (5 bases). With 5 bases removed from V and 7 bases from J, the gap between germline ends came to 12 bases. The germline V gene has CDR1 SEHNR and CDR2 FQNEAQ (reference sequence). This CDR3 has 13 amino acids. CDR3 sequence reads: CASSLGAGNEQFF. The DNA for the CDR3 is TGTGCCAGCAGCCTAGGGGCTGGGAATGAGCAGTTCTTC.

The rearrangement uses TRBV2 and TRBJ1-6; possibly TRBD1 for D (6 bases). V lost 6 bases and J 5 bases, leaving 17 bases between the germline ends. CDR3 length: 16 amino acids. Germline values: CDR1 SNHLY, CDR2 FYNNEI. CDR3 nucleotides: TGTGCCAGCAGCCGGGACACGATACCCAATAATTCACCCCTCCACTTT. Protein product: CASSRDTIPNNSPLHF.

This clonotype was counted at least ten times. The chain combines TRBV29-1 with TRBJ1-5; possible D gene TRBD1, 6 bases. Looked up from germline, CDR1 is SQVTM and CDR2 is ANQGSEA. Deletions cut 4 bases from V and 6 bases from J, with 13 bases between. This CDR3 spans 13 amino acids. This CDR3 reads CSVGGGAGQPQHF. The CDR3 coding sequence is TGCAGCGTTGGGGGGGGCGCAGGTCAGCCCCAGCATTTT.

This clonotype was seen ten or more times. The chain links TRBV7-9 to TRBJ2-7; TRBD1 is a possible D gene (7 bases). The CDR3 loop spans 14 amino acids. The germline V and J ends were trimmed by 5 bases and 3 bases, with 14 bases remaining between them. CDR1 is SEHNR, CDR2 FQNEAQ, per germline (reference sequence). The CDR3 nucleotides are TGTGCCAGCAGCGCGGGACAGAACAACTACGAGCAGTACTTC. Amino acids: CASSAGQNNYEQYF.

The rearrangement joins TRBV12-5 to TRBJ2-3, with a tentative D call TRBD1 (5 bases). This CDR3 comprises 14 residues. The V end was cut by 7 bases, the J end by 4 bases, with 15 bases between. The germline gives CDR1 LGHNT, CDR2 FRNRAP. The CDR3 spells CASASGPVADTQYF. The CDR3 DNA sequence: TGTGCTAGTGCCTCAGGGCCCGTCGCAGATACGCAGTATTTT.

The table lists this clonotype with a few counts. This rearrangement joins TRBV7-3 to TRBJ2-7; D possibly corresponds to TRBD1 (6 bases). V lost 4 bases to trimming and J lost 4 bases, with 11 bases between them. There are 13 residues in the CDR3. CDR1 and CDR2 (germline): SGHTA, FQGTGA. The CDR3 coding sequence is TGTGCCAGCAGCTCAGGGGCCGCGTACGAGCAGTACTTC. Residues: CASSSGAAYEQYF.

The chain links TRBV28 to TRBJ2-7; tentative D call: TRBD1 (6 bases). The CDR3 has 12 residues. CDR1 is MDHEN, CDR2 SYDVKM, per germline. Trimming removed 11 bases from V and 3 bases from J, with 14 bases in between. The CDR3 here is CAAGTGFYEQYF. CDR3 coding DNA: TGTGCCGCCGGAACAGGGTTCTACGAGCAGTACTTC.

This clonotype was seen more than once but under ten times. V is TRBV19 and J is TRBJ2-7, with 7 bases matching TRBD2. There are 13 residues in the CDR3. Looked up from germline, CDR1 is LNHDA and CDR2 is SQIVND (reference sequence). With V trimmed by 5 bases and J by 4 bases, 5 bases remained unmatched. CDR3 region: CASSPSGLYEQYF. The CDR3 bases are TGTGCCAGTAGTCCTAGCGGACTGTACGAGCAGTACTTC.

At least ten counts were recorded for this clonotype. The gene calls are TRBV7-9 and TRBJ2-2; D is undetermined. The CDR3 length is 12 residues. CDR1 and CDR2 from the germline V gene are SEHNR and FQNEAQ (reference sequence). V was cut by 4 bases and J by 5 bases, with 5 bases left in between. In DNA form, the CDR3 reads TGTGCCAGCAGCTCTTGGACCGGGGAGCTGTTTTTT. This encodes CASSSWTGELFF.

The count of this clonotype is one. The CDR3 nucleotides are TGCGCCAGCAGCTCCGGGGACGACAGGGACACTGAAGCTTTCTTT. Encoded protein: CASSSGDDRDTEAFF. V usage is TRBV5-1 and J usage is TRBJ1-1; 7 bases are a match to TRBD1. Germline trimming cut 3 bases from V and 3 bases from J; bases unmatched to any gene: 8. Germline V gives CDR1 SGHRS, CDR2 YFSETQ. The CDR3 covers 15 residues.

This chain connects TRBV5-1 to TRBJ1-2; D not resolved. Trimming took off 0 bases at V and 6 bases at J, with 15 bases between the two ends. Looked up from germline, CDR1 is SGHRS and CDR2 is YFSETQ. The CDR3 contains 15 residues. CDR3 residues: CASSLDSLGSNGYTF. In nucleotides, the CDR3 is TGCGCCAGCAGCTTGGATTCTCTCGGGTCGAATGGCTACACCTTC. The whole variable domain, filled in from reference TRBV5-1 and TRBJ1-2, reads KAGVTQTPRYLIKTRGQQVTLSCSPISGHRSVSWYQQTPGQGLQFLFEYFSETQRNKGNFPGRFSGRQFSNSRSEMNVSTLELGDSALYLCASSLDSLGSNGYTFGSGTRLTVV.

The rearrangement links TRBV5-6 to TRBJ2-1; possibly TRBD1 or TRBD2 for D (5 bases each). Deletions cut 4 bases from V and 6 bases from J, with 14 bases between. The germline V gene has CDR1 SGHDT and CDR2 YYEEEE. The length of the CDR3 is 14 residues. The DNA for the CDR3 is TGTGCCAGCAGCCTGAGGGGCAGGGCCAATGAGCAGTTCTTC. Its protein is CASSLRGRANEQFF.

At least ten counts were recorded for this clonotype. The chain uses TRBV7-4 and TRBJ2-1; D could derive from TRBD1 or TRBD2 (7 bases each). Germline V lookup: CDR1 SGHVT, CDR2 SQSDAQ. Trimming took off 5 bases at V and 4 bases at J, with 15 bases between the two ends. The CDR3 runs to 15 residues. In DNA form, the CDR3 reads TGTGCCAGCAGCCCGCAGGGGGAGGGGTACAATGAGCAGTTCTTC. Translation: CASSPQGEGYNEQFF.

This clonotype has at least ten counts. This chain uses TRBV7-8 with TRBJ2-7, with D hard to call. Trimming took off 5 bases at V and 3 bases at J, with 8 bases between the two ends. The CDR3 has 12 residues. Looked up from germline, CDR1 is SGHVS and CDR2 is FQNEAQ. This CDR3 is CASSPWGYEQYF. DNA of the CDR3: TGTGCCAGCAGCCCATGGGGCTACGAGCAGTACTTC.

This clonotype has a count of ten or more. The chain recombines TRBV7-2 with TRBJ2-7; no definite D call. The CDR3 totals 13 residues. Per germline, CDR1 SGHTA and CDR2 FQGNSA. Between the trimmed V and J ends, which lost 0 bases and 1 base, there was a span of 4 bases. CDR3 coding DNA: TGTGCCAGCAGCTTAGCAGGGTCCTACGAGCAGTACTTC. It yields the protein CASSLAGSYEQYF.

This clonotype appeared many times. The chain has TRBV7-8 and TRBJ2-1, with TRBD2 matching 16 bases. CDR3 length: 19 amino acids. With 2 bases clipped from V and 7 bases from J, the junction kept 11 bases outside the gene matches. Germline lookup yields CDR1 SGHVS and CDR2 FQNEAQ. The CDR3 loop reads CASSLRPGTSGRARNEQFF. CDR3 in DNA: TGTGCCAGCAGCTTACGTCCCGGGACTAGCGGGAGGGCCCGTAATGAGCAGTTCTTC. The variable domain in full, completed from reference TRBV7-8 and TRBJ2-1, reads GAGVSQSPRYKVAKRGQDVALRCDPISGHVSLFWYQQALGQGPEFLTYFQNEAQLDKSGLPSDRFFAERPEGSVSTLKIQRTQQEDSAVYLCASSLRPGTSGRARNEQFFGPGTRLTVL.

Worth noting for this clonotype: Because it lacks the conserved phenylalanine or tryptophan at the end, this CDR3 is likely a read error. No DNA is shown, since the ends of the CDR3 on it are uncertain; the CDR3 is the one TCRdb lists. The chain recombines TRBV6-2 or TRBV6-3 with TRBJ2-3; TRBD2 was called by the table and not checked on the DNA. Germline CDR1 reads MNHEY; CDR2 reads SVGEGT. With termini counted, the CDR3 has 14 amino acids. CDR3 protein: CASEAAGGKNTKYL.

The chain uses TRBV3-1 and TRBJ2-2, with 7 bases matching TRBD1. The CDR3 covers 14 residues. Germline V gene data show CDR1 as LGHDT and CDR2 as YNNKEL (reference sequence). Losses at the gene ends were 4 bases for V and 4 bases for J; bases not matched to a gene: 3. In DNA, the CDR3 is TGTGCCAGCAGCCGCGGACAGGCCACCGGGGAGCTGTTTTTT. It yields the protein CASSRGQATGELFF.

In this sample, this clonotype turned up a few times. The V gene is TRBV5-5, the J gene TRBJ2-7; a possible D gene is TRBD1 (5 bases). The CDR3 runs to 15 residues. The ends were cut back, 4 bases at V and 3 bases at J, with 17 bases in the middle. CDR1 is SGHKS and CDR2 is YYEKEE in the germline V gene (reference sequence). The CDR3 DNA reads as TGTGCCAGCAGCCGACCCCCAGGGTCAGTCTACGAGCAGTACTTC. Amino acid sequence: CASSRPPGSVYEQYF.

A few counts support this clonotype. The chain joins TRBV29-1 to TRBJ1-1, with 7 bases that match TRBD1. This CDR3 has 16 amino acids. CDR1 and CDR2 (germline): SQVTM, ANQGSEA. V was pared by 0 bases and J by 3 bases, with 10 bases of the junction left unmatched. CDR3 sequence: CSVEDYRGKKYTEAFF. The CDR3 DNA reads TGCAGCGTTGAAGATTACAGGGGCAAGAAGTACACTGAAGCTTTCTTT.

Only a few counts were recorded for this clonotype. The chain combines TRBV9 with TRBJ1-1, with TRBD1 matching 7 bases. Per germline, CDR1 SGDLS and CDR2 YYNGEE. V was clipped by 4 bases and J by 5 bases; unmatched bases: 8. This CDR3 has 14 residues. CDR3 protein: CASSTRQGGTEAFF. In DNA form, the CDR3 reads TGTGCCAGCAGCACTCGACAGGGTGGGACTGAAGCTTTCTTT.

This clonotype was recorded at least ten times. CDR3 sequence reads: CASSSHTYEQYF. CDR3 DNA sequence: TGTGCCAGCAGCTCTCACACCTACGAGCAGTACTTC. The V and J genes are TRBV7-6 and TRBJ2-7; D ambiguous. Trimming took off 4 bases at V and 2 bases at J, with 6 bases between the two ends. The CDR3 totals 12 residues. Per germline, CDR1 SGHVS and CDR2 FNYEAQ. Drawing the rest from reference TRBV7-6 and TRBJ2-7, the complete variable domain is GAGVSQSPRYKVTKRGQDVALRCDPISGHVSLYWYRQALGQGPEFLTYFNYEAQQDKSGLPNDRFSAERPEGSISTLTIQRTEQRDSAMYRCASSSHTYEQYFGPGTRLTVT.